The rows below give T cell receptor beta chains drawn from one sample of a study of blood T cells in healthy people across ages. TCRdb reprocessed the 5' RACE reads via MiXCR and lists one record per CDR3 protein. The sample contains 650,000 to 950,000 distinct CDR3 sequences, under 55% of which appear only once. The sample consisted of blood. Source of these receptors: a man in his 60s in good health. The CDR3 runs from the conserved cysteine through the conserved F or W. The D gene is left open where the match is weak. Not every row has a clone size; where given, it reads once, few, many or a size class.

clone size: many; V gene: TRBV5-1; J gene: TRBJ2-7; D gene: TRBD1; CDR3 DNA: TGCGCCAGCAGCGCGGGACAGGGGGCGCGAACCTACGAGCAGTACTTC; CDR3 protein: CASSAGQGARTYEQYF
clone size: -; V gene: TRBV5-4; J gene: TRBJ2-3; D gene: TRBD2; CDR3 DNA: TGTGCCAGCAGCTTGGGTTCGGCGGGGGGGCAAACTAGCATAGATACGCAGTATTTT; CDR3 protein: CASSLGSAGGQTSIDTQYF
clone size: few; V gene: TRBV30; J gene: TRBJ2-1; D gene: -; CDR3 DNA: TGTGCCTGGAGTACCCAGCGTGAGAATGAGCAGTTCTTC; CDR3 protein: CAWSTQRENEQFF
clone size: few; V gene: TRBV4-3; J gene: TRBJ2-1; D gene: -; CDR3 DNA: TGCGCCAGCAGCCCGAGGGCTAGCGACTACAATGAGCAGTTCTTC; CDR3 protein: CASSPRASDYNEQFF
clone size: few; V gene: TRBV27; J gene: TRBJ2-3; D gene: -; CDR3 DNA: TGTGCCAGCAGTTTAAAGGGACCCAGCGGCCCAGATACGCAGTATTTT; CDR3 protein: CASSLKGPSGPDTQYF
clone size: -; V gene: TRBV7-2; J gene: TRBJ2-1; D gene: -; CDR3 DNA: TGTGCCAGCAGCCTACAGGGACTCCGAGGGAATGAGCAGTTCTTC; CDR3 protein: CASSLQGLRGNEQFF
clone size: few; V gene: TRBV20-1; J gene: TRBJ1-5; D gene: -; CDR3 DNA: TGCAGTGCTGCTACAGGGTTAAATAGCAATCAGCCCCAGCATTTT; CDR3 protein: CSAATGLNSNQPQHF
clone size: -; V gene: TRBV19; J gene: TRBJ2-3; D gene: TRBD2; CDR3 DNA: TGTGCCAGTAGGACTAGCGGATACACAGATACGCAGTATTTT; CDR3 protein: CASRTSGYTDTQYF
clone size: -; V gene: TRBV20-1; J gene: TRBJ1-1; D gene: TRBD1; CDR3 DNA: TGCAGTGCGGCAGGGGGTAGCACTGAAGCTTTCTTT; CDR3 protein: CSAAGGSTEAFF
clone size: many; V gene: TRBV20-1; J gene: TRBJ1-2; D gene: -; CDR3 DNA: TGCAGTGCTAGGGAACAGGGATTATCGGAGGGCTACACCTTC; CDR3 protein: CSAREQGLSEGYTF
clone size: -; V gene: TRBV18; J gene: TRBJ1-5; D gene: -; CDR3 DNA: TGTGCCAGCTCACGGAGTCCGGGCAATCAGCCCCAGCATTTT; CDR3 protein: CASSRSPGNQPQHF
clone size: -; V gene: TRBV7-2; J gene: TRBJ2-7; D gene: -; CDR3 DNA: TGTGCCAGCAGCCAGGTGGGCAGATACAATGAGCAGTACTTC; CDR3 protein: CASSQVGRYNEQYF
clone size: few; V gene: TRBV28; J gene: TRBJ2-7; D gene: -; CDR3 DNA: TGTGCCAGCAGTCCAGGCGTTACAGTGTACGAGCAGTACTTC; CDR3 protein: CASSPGVTVYEQYF
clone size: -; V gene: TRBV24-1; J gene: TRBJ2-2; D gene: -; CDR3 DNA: TGTGCCACTAGAGACACCGGGGAGCTGTTTTTT; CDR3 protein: CATRDTGELFF
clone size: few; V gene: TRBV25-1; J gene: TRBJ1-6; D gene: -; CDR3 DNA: TGTGCCAGCAGTGGCTCCGGGCCGAGAGGACCCCTCCACTTT; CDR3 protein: CASSGSGPRGPLHF
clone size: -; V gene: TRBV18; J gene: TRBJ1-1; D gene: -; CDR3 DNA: TGTGCCAGCTCACCGGACGTGACAGGGAACACTGAAGCTTTCTTT; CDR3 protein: CASSPDVTGNTEAFF
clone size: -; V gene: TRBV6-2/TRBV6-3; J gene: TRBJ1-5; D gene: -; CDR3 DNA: TGTGCCAGCAGAATGGGCCAGGGCGGGCAGCCCCAGCATTTT; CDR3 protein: CASRMGQGGQPQHF
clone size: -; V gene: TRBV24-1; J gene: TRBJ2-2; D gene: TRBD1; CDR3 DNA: TGTGCCACCAGTGATCCCATTGAGGGGGCATCGAACACCGGGGAGCTGTTTTTT; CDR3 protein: CATSDPIEGASNTGELFF
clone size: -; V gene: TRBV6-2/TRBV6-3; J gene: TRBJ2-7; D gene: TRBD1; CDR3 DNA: TGTGCCAGCAGACCCTATGACAGGGGACCTTACGAGCAGTACTTC; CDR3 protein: CASRPYDRGPYEQYF
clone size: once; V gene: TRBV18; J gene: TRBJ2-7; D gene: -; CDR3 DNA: TGTGCCAGCTCACCACGGGGACCAGGGCCCTACGAGCAGTACTTC; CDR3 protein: CASSPRGPGPYEQYF
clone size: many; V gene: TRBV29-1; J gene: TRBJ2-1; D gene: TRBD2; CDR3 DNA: TGCAGCGTTGGTTACGGGGGGGATGGGAATGAGCAGTTCTTC; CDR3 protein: CSVGYGGDGNEQFF
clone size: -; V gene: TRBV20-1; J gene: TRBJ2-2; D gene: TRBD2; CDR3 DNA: TGCAGTACTAGAGACCCACTGGCGGGGGGCCATGTCGGGGAGCTGTTTTTT; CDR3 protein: CSTRDPLAGGHVGELFF
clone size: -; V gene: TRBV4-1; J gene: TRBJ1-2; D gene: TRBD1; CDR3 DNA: TGCGCCAGCAGCCAAGGGGACAGGGGGCTGGTCGGCTATGGCTACACCTTC; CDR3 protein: CASSQGDRGLVGYGYTF
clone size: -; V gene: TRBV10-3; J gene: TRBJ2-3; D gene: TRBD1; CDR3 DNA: TGTGCCATCAGTGAAGGGCCGGGACAGGGGGTATACACAGATACGCAGTATTTT; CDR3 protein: CAISEGPGQGVYTDTQYF
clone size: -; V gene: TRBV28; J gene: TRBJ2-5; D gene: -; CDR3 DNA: TGTGCCAGCAGTGCGTCTTTGGGGGAGACCCAGTACTTC; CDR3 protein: CASSASLGETQYF
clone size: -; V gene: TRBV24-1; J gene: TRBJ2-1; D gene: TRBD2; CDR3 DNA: TGTGCCACCAGTGATTCTCTAGCGGGGGGGCTCAATGAGCAGTTCTTC; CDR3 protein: CATSDSLAGGLNEQFF
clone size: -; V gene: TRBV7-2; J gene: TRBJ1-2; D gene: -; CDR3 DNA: TGTGCCAGCAGCTCCTCTATACTTACCGGGTATGGCTACACCTTC; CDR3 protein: CASSSSILTGYGYTF
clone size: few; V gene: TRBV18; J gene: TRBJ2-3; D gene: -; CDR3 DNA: TGTGCCAGCGCACAGACTAGCACAGATACGCAGTATTTT; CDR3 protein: CASAQTSTDTQYF
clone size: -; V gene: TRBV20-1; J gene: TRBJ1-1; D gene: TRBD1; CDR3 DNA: TGCAGTGCCAGCCCCTGGACAGGAAACACTGAAGCTTTCTTT; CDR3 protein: CSASPWTGNTEAFF
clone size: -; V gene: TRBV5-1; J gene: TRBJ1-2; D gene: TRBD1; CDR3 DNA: TGCGCCAGCAGCTTGGAGGGGGCGGATGGCTACACCTTC; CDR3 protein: CASSLEGADGYTF
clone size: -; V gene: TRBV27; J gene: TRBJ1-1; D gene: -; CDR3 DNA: TGTGCCAGCAGTTTGGCCCGGGGGCGAACTGAAGCTTTCTTT; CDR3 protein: CASSLARGRTEAFF
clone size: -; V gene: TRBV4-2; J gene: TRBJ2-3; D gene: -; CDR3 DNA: TGTGCCAGCAGCCAAGATATCTCTGGGGGCTGGGATACGCAGTATTTT; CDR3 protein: CASSQDISGGWDTQYF
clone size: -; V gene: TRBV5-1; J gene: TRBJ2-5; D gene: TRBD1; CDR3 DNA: TGCGCCAGCACCGGGACAGGGAACAATGAGCAGTACTTC; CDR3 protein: CASTGTGNNEQYF
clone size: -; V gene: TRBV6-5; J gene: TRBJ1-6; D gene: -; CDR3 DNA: TGTGCCAGCAGGGGAGAGAGGGATAATTCACCCCTCCACTTT; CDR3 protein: CASRGERDNSPLHF
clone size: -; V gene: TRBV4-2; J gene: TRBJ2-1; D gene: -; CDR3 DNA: TGTTGCTCCCTCAGCGGCAATGAGCAGTTCTTC; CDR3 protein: CCSLSGNEQFF
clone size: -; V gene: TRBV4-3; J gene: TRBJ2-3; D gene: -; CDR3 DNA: TGCGCCAGCAGCCAAGATCGAGAACGTCGACGGTATTTT; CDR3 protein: CASSQDRERRRYF
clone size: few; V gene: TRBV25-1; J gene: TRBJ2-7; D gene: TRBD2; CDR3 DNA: TGTGCCAGCGGCCTAGCGGGGGGGCACGGCGAGCAGTACTTC; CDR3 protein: CASGLAGGHGEQYF
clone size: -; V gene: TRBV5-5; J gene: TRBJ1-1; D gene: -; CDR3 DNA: TGTGCCAGCAGCTTGGAACGGGGGACCACGGCTTTCTTT; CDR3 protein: CASSLERGTTAFF
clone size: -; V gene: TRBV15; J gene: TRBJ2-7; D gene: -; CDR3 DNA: TGTGCCACCAGCAGAGGGGGCGGCGGCAATGAGCAGTACTTC; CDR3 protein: CATSRGGGGNEQYF
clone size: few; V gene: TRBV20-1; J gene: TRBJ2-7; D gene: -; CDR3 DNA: TGCAGTGCTAGGTTGCCAGACTCCTACGAGCAGTACTTC; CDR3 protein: CSARLPDSYEQYF
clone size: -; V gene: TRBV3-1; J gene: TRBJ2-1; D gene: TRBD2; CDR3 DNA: TGTGCCAACAGCCGAGACGGGGGGTCCGGTGAGCAGTTCTTC; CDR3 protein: CANSRDGGSGEQFF
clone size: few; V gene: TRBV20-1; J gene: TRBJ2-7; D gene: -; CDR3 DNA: TGCAGTGCTAGAGCCGGACAGCCCGAGGACGAGCAGTACTTC; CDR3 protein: CSARAGQPEDEQYF
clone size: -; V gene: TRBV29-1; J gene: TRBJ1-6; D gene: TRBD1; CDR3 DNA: TGCAGCGTTGAGACAGGGGTGGATTCACCCCTCCACTTT; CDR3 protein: CSVETGVDSPLHF
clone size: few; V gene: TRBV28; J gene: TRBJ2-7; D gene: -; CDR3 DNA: TGTGCCATCTCAGGTACTCGCGAGCAGTACTTC; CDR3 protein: CAISGTREQYF
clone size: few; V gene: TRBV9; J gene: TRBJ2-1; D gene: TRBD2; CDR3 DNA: TGTGCCAGCAGCGTTTCCGGGACTAGCGCCTCCAATGAGCAGTTCTTC; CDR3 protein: CASSVSGTSASNEQFF
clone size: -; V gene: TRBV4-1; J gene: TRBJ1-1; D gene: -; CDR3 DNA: TGCGCCAGCAGCCAAGCCCTGGGCGGACCCAGCACTGAAGCTTTCTTT; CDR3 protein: CASSQALGGPSTEAFF
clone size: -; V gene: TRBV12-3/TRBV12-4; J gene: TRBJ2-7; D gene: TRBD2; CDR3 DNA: TGTGCCAGCAGTCGACTAGCGGCCGACGAGCAGTACTTC; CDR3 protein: CASSRLAADEQYF
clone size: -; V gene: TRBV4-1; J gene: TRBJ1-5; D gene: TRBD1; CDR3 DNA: TGCGCCAGCAGCCTACGACAGGGGGCGAATGGTAATCAGCCCCAGCATTTT; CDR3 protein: CASSLRQGANGNQPQHF
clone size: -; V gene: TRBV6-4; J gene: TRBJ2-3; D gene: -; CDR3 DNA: TGTGCCAGCAGCCTAGTTCGTACGCAGTATTTT; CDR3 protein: CASSLVRTQYF
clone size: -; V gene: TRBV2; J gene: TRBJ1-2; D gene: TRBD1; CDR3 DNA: TGTGCCAGCAGCCGGGACAGTCCTTGGGGCTACACCTTC; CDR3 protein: CASSRDSPWGYTF
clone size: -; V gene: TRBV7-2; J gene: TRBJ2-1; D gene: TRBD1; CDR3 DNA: TGTGCCAGCAGCCGTCGACAGGGGATAGACAATGAGCAGTTCTTC; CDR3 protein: CASSRRQGIDNEQFF
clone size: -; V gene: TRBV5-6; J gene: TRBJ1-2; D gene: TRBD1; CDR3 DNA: TGTGCCAGCACCGTACAGGGGAGTTATGGCTACACCTTC; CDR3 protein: CASTVQGSYGYTF
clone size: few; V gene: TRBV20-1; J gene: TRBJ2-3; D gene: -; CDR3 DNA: TGCAGTGTTACGGACCGGTACACAGATACGCAGTATTTT; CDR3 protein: CSVTDRYTDTQYF
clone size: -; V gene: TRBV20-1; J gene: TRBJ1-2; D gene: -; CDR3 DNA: TGCAGTGCTGAGGAAGGTGGCTACACCTTC; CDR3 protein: CSAEEGGYTF
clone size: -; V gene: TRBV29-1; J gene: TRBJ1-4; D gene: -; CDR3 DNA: TGCAGCGTTAGTGAATTTGCAACTAATGAAAAACTGTTTTTT; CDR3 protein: CSVSEFATNEKLFF
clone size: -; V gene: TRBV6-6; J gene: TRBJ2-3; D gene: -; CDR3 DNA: TGTGCCAGCGGGGTGACTAGCACAGATACGCAGTATTTT; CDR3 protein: CASGVTSTDTQYF
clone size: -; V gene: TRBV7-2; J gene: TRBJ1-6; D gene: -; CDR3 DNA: TGTGCCAGCAGCTTAGTACCCAGGGAATATAATTCACCCCTCCACTTT; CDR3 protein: CASSLVPREYNSPLHF
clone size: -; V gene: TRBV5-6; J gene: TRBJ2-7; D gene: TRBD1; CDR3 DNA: TGTGCCAGCAGCTTTATGCGCGGGACAGGGTCCTACGAGCAGTACTTC; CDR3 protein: CASSFMRGTGSYEQYF
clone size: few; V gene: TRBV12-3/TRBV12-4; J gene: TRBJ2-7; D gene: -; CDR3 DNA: TGTGCCAGCTCGGGGGACAGCAATGAGCAGTACTTC; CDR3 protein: CASSGDSNEQYF